The sequence of this T cell receptor (beta chain) was determined in a study of radiotherapy plus CTLA-4 blockade in lung cancer. Whole-study context: With 25% to 35% of patients having disease control, objective responses were seen in about 17%.

Broader study findings: After radiotherapy and ipilimumab, tumor-derived clones expanded in peripheral blood.

The CDR3 extends over 16 amino acids. CDR1 SGHRS and CDR2 YFSETQ come from the germline V gene. Trimming took 5 bases from V and 5 from J; bases not matched to a gene: 12. To note about this clone: Its antigen is unidentified.

Clones were sequenced by immunoSEQ multiplex PCR, and TCRdb holds only the in-frame ones, with some missing. The sample holds 45,000 to 55,000 clones, around four fifths seen once. Those with chemo-refractory metastatic non-small-cell lung cancer were treated with focal radiation combined with CTLA-4 blockade using ipilimumab. This receptor was taken from a human donor with non-small cell lung cancer who had a partial response to radiotherapy plus ipilimumab. The chain has TRBV5-1 and TRBJ2-5, with 10 bases identical to TRBD1. Sequenced here: peripheral blood, sampled from a patient treated with radiotherapy plus ipilimumab. The DNA for the CDR3 is TGCGCCAGCAGTCTTGAGCCGGACAGGGGGGATGAGACCCAGTACTTC. This sequence encodes CASSLEPDRGDETQYF.